The clone carrying this T cell receptor beta chain was seen at least ten times. Its target is not known. From germline, CDR1 is DFQATT and CDR2 SNEGSKA (reference sequence). The CDR3 totals 17 residues. J lost 0 bases, V lost 5 bases, and 13 bases had no gene match. An expansion of CD8+CD57+ cells by flow cytometry had been shown in patients chosen for sequencing. Patients had received no therapy at the time of blood sampling. This record belongs to a study of CD8+CD57+ T cells in acquired aplastic anemia. Study observations and caveats: Statistical testing detected no significant gap in CD8+ Simpson's diversity between patients and controls. Researchers report that some 31 CD8+ CDR3 sequences appeared in both patients and controls.

Genomic DNA, serving as template, underwent TCR beta VDJ and CDR3 profiling. Each CDR3 protein is one row after TCRdb ran MiXCR on the reads. The profile shows 120,000 or so distinct CDR3 sequences, about 40% of them singletons. The receptor comes from a human donor with aplastic anemia. Sample: sorted CD4+, CD8+, or CD8+CD57+ T cells (not recorded which) from PBMCs. The chain is built from TRBV20-1 and TRBJ2-7; 10 nucleotides align to TRBD2. The CDR3 reads CSAARLWLAGDSYEQYF. The CDR3 DNA reads as TGCAGTGCTGCCCGACTATGGCTAGCGGGGGACTCCTACGAGCAGTACTTC.